A selection of T cell receptor beta chains follows, all from one sample in a study of Graves' ophthalmopathy and Graves' hyperthyroidism. TCRdb independently ran MiXCR on the multiplex PCR reads; one entry per CDR3 protein. The table shows around 1,200,000 distinct CDR3 sequences, with 35% to 40% occurring only once. Input material: peripheral blood or thyroid tissue (not recorded which). The receptors stem from an adult man with Graves' hyperthyroidism. The CDR3 runs from the conserved cysteine through the conserved F or W. Fields, in order: V gene, J gene, clone size, CDR3 protein. The size field is filled for only some rows; it gives once, few, many or a size class.

v_call: TRBV5-1
j_call: TRBJ1-1
clone_size: many
cdr3_aa: CASSLVGEDTEAFF

v_call: TRBV7-2
j_call: TRBJ2-7
clone_size: few
cdr3_aa: CASSRYRGQNSYEQYF

v_call: TRBV24-1
j_call: TRBJ1-6
clone_size: NA
cdr3_aa: CATSDWTGVVSPLHF

v_call: TRBV5-4
j_call: TRBJ1-2
clone_size: many
cdr3_aa: CASSLGLSNYGYTF

v_call: TRBV7-9
j_call: TRBJ2-7
clone_size: NA
cdr3_aa: CASSPRGGDLTGELEQYF

v_call: TRBV29-1
j_call: TRBJ1-2
clone_size: NA
cdr3_aa: CSGLTGDYGYTF

v_call: TRBV5-1
j_call: TRBJ1-2
clone_size: many
cdr3_aa: CASSADRTALHGYTF

v_call: TRBV5-8
j_call: TRBJ1-2
clone_size: many
cdr3_aa: CASSFEGRLSYGYTF

v_call: TRBV20-1
j_call: TRBJ2-5
clone_size: few
cdr3_aa: CSARKTGMGETQYF

v_call: TRBV2
j_call: TRBJ1-5
clone_size: many
cdr3_aa: CASKADSRNQPQHF

v_call: TRBV29-1
j_call: TRBJ2-7
clone_size: NA
cdr3_aa: CSVEPPGSSEQYF

v_call: TRBV10-2
j_call: TRBJ1-4
clone_size: few
cdr3_aa: CASSGGDYRKWGNEKLFF

v_call: TRBV29-1
j_call: TRBJ1-1
clone_size: NA
cdr3_aa: CSVERSNAEALF

v_call: TRBV25-1
j_call: TRBJ2-2
clone_size: many
cdr3_aa: CASSDGNRGLPGELFF

v_call: TRBV7-8
j_call: TRBJ1-2
clone_size: NA
cdr3_aa: CASSQGQGRAYGYTF

v_call: TRBV20-1
j_call: TRBJ2-5
clone_size: NA
cdr3_aa: CSASTVETQYF

v_call: TRBV3-1
j_call: TRBJ1-1
clone_size: many
cdr3_aa: CASSPLDLGTEAFF

v_call: TRBV20-1
j_call: TRBJ2-7
clone_size: few
cdr3_aa: CSARHRDRNSYEQYF

v_call: TRBV12-3/TRBV12-4
j_call: TRBJ1-5
clone_size: NA
cdr3_aa: CASSLCQPQHF

v_call: TRBV6-5
j_call: TRBJ1-1
clone_size: few
cdr3_aa: CASSPHNREWEAFF

v_call: TRBV14
j_call: TRBJ1-2
clone_size: NA
cdr3_aa: CASSRGVWTGGRDGYTF

v_call: TRBV18
j_call: TRBJ1-5
clone_size: NA
cdr3_aa: CASSSRETQPQHF